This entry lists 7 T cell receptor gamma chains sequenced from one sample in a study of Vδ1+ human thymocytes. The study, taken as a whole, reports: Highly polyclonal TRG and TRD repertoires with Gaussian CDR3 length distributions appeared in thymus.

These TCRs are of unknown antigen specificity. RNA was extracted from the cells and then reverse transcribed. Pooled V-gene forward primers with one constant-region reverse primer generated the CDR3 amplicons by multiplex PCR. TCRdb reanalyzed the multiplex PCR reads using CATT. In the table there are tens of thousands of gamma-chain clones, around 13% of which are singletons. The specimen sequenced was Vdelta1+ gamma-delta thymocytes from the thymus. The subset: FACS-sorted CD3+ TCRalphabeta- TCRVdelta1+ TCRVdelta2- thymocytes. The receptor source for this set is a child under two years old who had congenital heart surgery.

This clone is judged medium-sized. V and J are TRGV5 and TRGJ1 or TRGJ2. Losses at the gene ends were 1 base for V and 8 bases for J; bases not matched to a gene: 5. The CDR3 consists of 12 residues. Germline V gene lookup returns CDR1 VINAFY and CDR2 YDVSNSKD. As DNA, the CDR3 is TGTGCCACCTGGGACAGTGGACATAAGAAACTCTTT. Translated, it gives CATWDSGHKKLF.

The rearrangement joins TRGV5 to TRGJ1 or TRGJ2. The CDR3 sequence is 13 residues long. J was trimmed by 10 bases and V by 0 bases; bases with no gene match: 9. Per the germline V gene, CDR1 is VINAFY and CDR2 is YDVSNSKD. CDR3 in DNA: TGTGCCACCTGGGACAGGCCTTGTCAGAAGAAACTCTTT. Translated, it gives CATWDRPCQKKLF.

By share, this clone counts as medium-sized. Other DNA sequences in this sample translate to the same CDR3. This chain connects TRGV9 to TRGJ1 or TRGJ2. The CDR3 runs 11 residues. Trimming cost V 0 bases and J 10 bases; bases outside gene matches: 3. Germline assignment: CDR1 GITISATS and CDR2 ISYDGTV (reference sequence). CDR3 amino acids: CALWEVEKKLF. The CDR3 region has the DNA TGTGCCTTGTGGGAGGTGGAGAAGAAACTCTTT.

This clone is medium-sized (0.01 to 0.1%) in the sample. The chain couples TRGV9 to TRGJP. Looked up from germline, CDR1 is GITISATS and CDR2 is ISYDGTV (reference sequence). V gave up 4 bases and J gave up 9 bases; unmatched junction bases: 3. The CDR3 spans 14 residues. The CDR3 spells CALWEALGKKIKVF. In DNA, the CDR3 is TGTGCCTTGTGGGAAGCGTTGGGCAAAAAAATCAAGGTATTT.

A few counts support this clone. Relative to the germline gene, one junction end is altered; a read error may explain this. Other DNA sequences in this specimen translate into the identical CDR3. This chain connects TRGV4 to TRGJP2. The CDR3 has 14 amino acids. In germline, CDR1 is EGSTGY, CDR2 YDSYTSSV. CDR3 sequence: CATWNGGSDWIKTF. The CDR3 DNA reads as TGTGCCACCTGGAATGGAGGGAGTGATTGGATCAAGACGTTT.

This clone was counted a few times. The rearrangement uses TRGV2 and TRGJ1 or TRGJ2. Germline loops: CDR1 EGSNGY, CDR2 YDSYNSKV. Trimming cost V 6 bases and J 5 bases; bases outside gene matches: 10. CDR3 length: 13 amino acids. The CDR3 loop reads CATWNEGHYKKLF. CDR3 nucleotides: TGTGCCACCTGGAATGAGGGCCATTATAAGAAACTCTTT.

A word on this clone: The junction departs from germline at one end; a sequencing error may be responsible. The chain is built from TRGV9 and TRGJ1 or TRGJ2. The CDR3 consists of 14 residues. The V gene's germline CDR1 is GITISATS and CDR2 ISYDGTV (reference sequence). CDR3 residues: CALWEPEGDYKKLF. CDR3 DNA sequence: TGTGCATTGTGGGAGCCCGAAGGGGATTATAAGAAACTCTTT.